These 23 T cell receptor beta chains came from one sample sequenced in a study of T cell responses to AZD1222 COVID-19 vaccine. Measured with immunoSEQ multiplex PCR; TCRdb has only the in-frame clones, and not every one. The sample lists over 95,000 clones, approximately 90% occurring once. The specimen comprised peripheral blood, sampled 28 days after the second AZD1222 dose. These receptors were taken from an adult who received the AZD1222 COVID-19 vaccine.

This sequence joins TRBV5-1 and TRBJ2-3; D possibly matches TRBD1 or TRBD2 (5 bases each). CDR3 length: 16 amino acids. The germline CDR1 and CDR2 sequences are SGHRS and YFSETQ. The V end was cut by 1 base, the J end by 6 bases, with 18 bases between. The DNA of the CDR3 is TGCGCCAGCAGCTTGTCGGGGTCGGTCGGGGCGGATACGCAGTATTTT. It specifies CASSLSGSVGADTQYF.

The rearrangement links TRBV5-4 to TRBJ1-1; D gene unclear. Germline lookup yields CDR1 SGHNT and CDR2 YYREEE (reference sequence). Trimming left V 5 bases short and J 2 bases short, with 4 bases between. The CDR3 consists of 11 residues. CDR3 loop: CASRSNTEAFF. In nucleotides, the CDR3 is TGTGCCAGCAGATCAAACACTGAAGCTTTCTTT.

This chain joins TRBV19 and TRBJ1-1, with 7 bases identical to TRBD1. Germline CDR1 reads LNHDA; CDR2 reads SQIVND (reference sequence). V was pared by 5 bases and J by 4 bases, with 10 bases of the junction left unmatched. This CDR3 spans 15 amino acids. Here the CDR3 reads CASSPLQTGTTEAFF. Here the CDR3 DNA reads TGTGCCAGTAGTCCGCTTCAGACAGGGACCACTGAAGCTTTCTTT.

This clone occurred a few times. The chain joins TRBV2 to TRBJ1-1; D is possibly TRBD1 (6 bases). CDR1 and CDR2 (germline): SNHLY, FYNNEI. The CDR3 extends over 15 amino acids. Trimming took 2 bases from V and 0 from J, leaving 10 bases between them. The CDR3 coding sequence is TGTGCCAGCAGTGAAATGGGGGACATGAACACTGAAGCTTTCTTT. As protein: CASSEMGDMNTEAFF. Looking up the rest from reference TRBV2 and TRBJ1-1 gives the full variable domain: EPEVTQTPSHQVTQMGQEVILRCVPISNHLYFYWYRQILGQKVEFLVSFYNNEISEKSEIFDDQFSVERPDGSNFTLKIRSTKLEDSAMYFCASSEMGDMNTEAFFGQGTRLTVV.

Notes on this clone: Other DNA variants within this sample encode the same CDR3. The chain uses TRBV6-1 and TRBJ2-1, with a tentative D call TRBD1 (5 bases). The V and J ends lost 2 bases and 9 bases respectively, with 11 bases between them. The length of the CDR3 is 13 residues. Germline CDR1 and CDR2: MNHNS and SASEGT. The CDR3 DNA sequence: TGTGCCAGCAGTGAATCAGGGCTAGGTGAGCAGTTCTTC. This gives the protein CASSESGLGEQFF.

The chain links TRBV5-1 to TRBJ1-4, with no clear D. The CDR3 spans 14 residues. The germline V gene has CDR1 SGHRS and CDR2 YFSETQ. V lost 2 bases, J lost 2 bases, and 7 bases lay in between. The CDR3 region is CASSLGSTNEKLFF. Written as DNA, the CDR3 is TGCGCCAGCAGCTTAGGCAGTACTAATGAAAAACTGTTTTTT.

This chain connects TRBV2 to TRBJ2-3; 8 bases match TRBD2. J lost 0 bases, V lost 6 bases, and 2 bases had no gene match. The CDR3 is 14 residues long. Per germline, CDR1 SNHLY and CDR2 FYNNEI. The CDR3 nucleotides are TGTGCCAGCAGACAGCGGGGGAGCACAGATACGCAGTATTTT. The encoded protein is CASRQRGSTDTQYF. Full variable domain (rest looked up from reference TRBV2 and TRBJ2-3): EPEVTQTPSHQVTQMGQEVILRCVPISNHLYFYWYRQILGQKVEFLVSFYNNEISEKSEIFDDQFSVERPDGSNFTLKIRSTKLEDSAMYFCASRQRGSTDTQYFGPGTRLTVL.

The chain couples TRBV5-6 to TRBJ1-4, with TRBD1 identical over 7 bases. The V gene end was trimmed by 5 bases and the J gene end by 0 bases; junction bases not matched to a gene: 13. The CDR3 is 18 amino acids. The germline gives CDR1 SGHDT, CDR2 YYEEEE. Here the CDR3 DNA reads TGTGCCAGCAGTACTTTGACCGGGACAGCAGCAACTAATGAAAAACTGTTTTTT. Translating it yields CASSTLTGTAATNEKLFF.

This chain uses TRBV5-6 with TRBJ1-1; 9 positions agree with TRBD1. Germline V gives CDR1 SGHDT, CDR2 YYEEEE. CDR3 length equals 16 residues. J gave up 0 bases and V 5 bases, and 8 bases lay outside the gene matches. The chain's CDR3 is CASRGGQGRVNTEAFF. DNA of the CDR3: TGTGCCAGCAGGGGGGGACAGGGAAGAGTGAACACTGAAGCTTTCTTT.

The chain combines TRBV9 with TRBJ2-7; D remains unclear. Trimming shortened V by 0 bases and J by 3 bases, and 7 bases separated the two germline ends. The CDR3 has 13 residues. CDR1 and CDR2 (germline): SGDLS, YYNGEE. CDR3 sequence: CASSVGSNYEQYF. As DNA, the CDR3 is TGTGCCAGCAGCGTAGGGAGTAACTACGAGCAGTACTTC.

This clone showed up just a few times. The rearrangement uses TRBV5-1 and TRBJ2-7; D gene uncertain. Germline-derived CDR1 and CDR2 are SGHRS and YFSETQ. V was clipped by 0 bases and J by 5 bases, with 12 bases between them. CDR3 length: 14 residues. The CDR3 spells CASSLASSNNEQYF. The CDR3 nucleotides read TGCGCCAGCAGCTTGGCTTCGTCGAACAACGAGCAGTACTTC.

The table lists this clone with a count of one. The chain carries TRBV7-9 and TRBJ1-4; no reliable D call. With 2 bases removed from V and 8 bases from J, the gap between germline ends came to 12 bases. This CDR3 is built from 14 residues. The germline CDR1 and CDR2 sequences are SEHNR and FQNEAQ (reference sequence). The CDR3 bases are TGTGCCAGCAGCTTAAATTACGCCGACGAAAAACTGTTTTTT. The encoded protein is CASSLNYADEKLFF.

The sample holds a few counts of this clone. CDR3 sequence (DNA): TGTGCCAGCAGTATTAGCGGGGTCAATGAGCAGTTCTTC. This sequence encodes CASSISGVNEQFF. The chain joins TRBV6-4 to TRBJ2-1; TRBD2 agrees at 8 bases. Germline lookup yields CDR1 MRHNA and CDR2 SNTAGT. The V segment lost 5 bases and the J segment 6 bases; nucleotides outside the gene matches: 3. This CDR3 has 13 amino acids.

This clone came up once. This chain links TRBV15 with TRBJ2-7; 9 bases fit TRBD1. The V segment lost 0 bases and the J segment 6 bases; nucleotides outside the gene matches: 9. The CDR3 sequence is 16 residues long. Germline V gives CDR1 LNHNV, CDR2 YYDKDF (reference sequence). The CDR3 sequence is CATSREYRGLWAEQYF. In DNA form, the CDR3 reads TGTGCCACCAGCAGAGAGTACAGGGGGCTTTGGGCCGAGCAGTACTTC.

CDR3 sequence (DNA): TGTGCCAGCAGTTCAACGAGACCCGAGACCCAGTACTTC. Its translation: CASSSTRPETQYF. The J gene is TRBJ2-5, the V gene TRBV6-2 or TRBV6-3; no reliable D call. V was shortened by 4 bases and J by 5 bases, with 11 bases between the two germline ends. This CDR3 spans 13 amino acids. CDR1 and CDR2 from the germline V gene are MNHEY and SVGEGT.

This chain connects TRBV18 to TRBJ1-2; the D gene is possibly TRBD1 (6 bases). V lost 6 bases to trimming and J lost 2 bases, with 16 bases between them. The CDR3 extends over 15 amino acids. Germline V gene lookup returns CDR1 KGHSH and CDR2 LQKENI. CDR3 residues: CASSGEQGTNYGYTF. Written as DNA, the CDR3 is TGTGCCAGCTCGGGCGAGCAGGGGACAAACTATGGCTACACCTTC. Full variable domain (outside the CDR3, taken from reference TRBV18 and TRBJ1-2): NAGVMQNPRHLVRRRGQEARLRCSPMKGHSHVYWYRQLPEEGLKFMVYLQKENIIDESGMPKERFSAEFPKEGPSILRIQQVVRGDSAAYFCASSGEQGTNYGYTFGSGTRLTVV.

The rearrangement joins TRBV24-1 to TRBJ2-2; D is unclear. The V end was cut by 2 bases, the J end by 1 base, with 10 bases between. Per the germline V gene, CDR1 is KGHDR and CDR2 is SFDVKD. The CDR3 has 16 residues. The CDR3 coding sequence is TGTGCCACCAGTGATTCGAGGCAGCTGAACACCGGGGAGCTGTTTTTT. It codes for CATSDSRQLNTGELFF.

The chain combines TRBV6-6 with TRBJ2-3; TRBD2 matches 10 bases. CDR1 is MNHNY and CDR2 is SVGAGI in the germline V gene (reference sequence). J was trimmed by 3 bases and V by 5 bases; bases with no gene match: 14. CDR3 length: 18 amino acids. CDR3 protein: CASSPGPSGGYNTDTQYF. The CDR3 DNA reads TGTGCCAGCAGTCCTGGACCTAGCGGGGGCTACAATACAGATACGCAGTATTTT.

This sequence joins TRBV6-5 and TRBJ1-4; possibly TRBD1 for D (6 bases). Germline V gives CDR1 MNHEY, CDR2 SVGAGI. CDR3 length equals 14 residues. Trimming removed 5 bases from V and 6 bases from J, with 13 bases in between. The CDR3 here is CASSLQGRDEKLFF. The CDR3, as DNA: TGTGCCAGCAGTCTACAGGGCCGAGATGAAAAACTGTTTTTT.

The CDR3 bases are TGCGCCAGCAGCCAAGATGAGGGTCGCCTGAACACCGGGGAGCTGTTTTTT. Translation gives CASSQDEGRLNTGELFF. The gene calls are TRBV4-1 and TRBJ2-2, with a tentative D call TRBD2 (5 bases). In germline, CDR1 is MGHRA, CDR2 YSYEKL. V dropped 0 bases and J dropped 1 base, with 12 bases sitting between them. The CDR3 length is 17 residues.

CDR3 loop: CASTGGNYGYTF. CDR3 DNA: TGTGCCAGCACGGGGGGGAACTATGGCTACACCTTC. V is TRBV5-6 and J is TRBJ1-2; TRBD1 is a possible D gene (5 bases). Germline V gene lookup returns CDR1 SGHDT and CDR2 YYEEEE. V lost 6 bases and J lost 2, with 8 bases in between. The CDR3 runs to 12 residues. Combining the CDR3 with reference TRBV5-6 and TRBJ1-2 gives the whole variable domain DAGVTQSPTHLIKTRGQQVTLRCSPKSGHDTVSWYQQALGQGPQFIFQYYEEEERQRGNFPDRFSGHQFPNYSSELNVNALLLGDSALYLCASTGGNYGYTFGSGTRLTVV.

The rearrangement links TRBV3-1 (or the pseudogene TRBV3-2) to TRBJ1-1, with D hard to call. The V gene's germline CDR1 is LGHDT and CDR2 YNNKEL (reference sequence). The CDR3 is 11 amino acids. Trimming left V 4 bases short and J 7 bases short, with 7 bases between. This CDR3 is CASSRAYEAFF. For the CDR3, the DNA is TGTGCCAGCAGCCGGGCTTATGAAGCTTTCTTT.

This chain joins TRBV13 and TRBJ2-7; D is unresolved. The CDR3 sequence is 15 residues long. Deletions cut 2 bases from V and 2 bases from J, with 13 bases between. Germline CDR1 and CDR2: PRHDT and FYEKMQ (reference sequence). CDR3 region: CASSLTSATAYEQYF. In DNA, the CDR3 is TGTGCCAGCAGCTTAACCTCCGCGACGGCCTACGAGCAGTACTTC.